These 17 T cell receptor beta chains originate from one sample sequenced in a study of regulatory T cells in long-lasting Graves disease. The sample's time point: persistent/refractory GD, antithyroid drugs over 5 years with positive TRAb. PBMC-derived RNA was used for the TCR library. The authors built TCR beta libraries using iRepertoire HTBI primers and Arm-PCR of CDR3 regions. TCRdb processed the multiplex PCR reads anew with MiXCR; each CDR3 protein has one entry. The table includes 600,000 to 800,000 distinct CDR3 sequences, around 30% detected once. The source was peripheral blood mononuclear cells (PBMCs), collected when the disease was refractory, from a patient treated with antithyroid drugs. These receptors came from a female donor with Graves disease.

The chain has TRBV9 and TRBJ1-1; the match to TRBD1 covers 10 bases. V dropped 4 bases and J dropped 5; count of bases not matched to a gene: 8. This CDR3 has 15 residues. Germline V gene data show CDR1 as SGDLS and CDR2 as YYNGEE. CDR3 amino acids: CASSHRTGGSTEAFF. The DNA for the CDR3 is TGTGCCAGCAGCCATCGGACAGGGGGGTCAACTGAAGCTTTCTTT.

This clonotype was recorded a few times. This chain uses TRBV29-1 with TRBJ1-5; the D gene is possibly TRBD1 (6 bases). Per germline, CDR1 SQVTM and CDR2 ANQGSEA. The CDR3 covers 13 residues. Between the trimmed V and J ends, which lost 3 bases and 5 bases, there was a span of 11 bases. CDR3 in amino acids: CSVDGGEDQPQHF. The CDR3 DNA reads TGCAGCGTTGACGGGGGCGAGGATCAGCCCCAGCATTTT.

The chain carries TRBV7-9 and TRBJ1-1; 9 bases are a match to TRBD1. J was trimmed by 3 bases and V by 3 bases; bases with no gene match: 5. Germline assignment: CDR1 SEHNR and CDR2 FQNEAQ (reference sequence). The CDR3 has 15 amino acids. The CDR3 DNA is TGTGCCAGCAGCTTTAAGGGACAGGGTTACACTGAAGCTTTCTTT. This sequence encodes CASSFKGQGYTEAFF.

This clonotype was observed a few times. The chain links TRBV20-1 to TRBJ2-4; the match to TRBD1 covers 7 bases. This CDR3 has 12 amino acids. The germline gives CDR1 DFQATT, CDR2 SNEGSKA (reference sequence). The V gene end was trimmed by 5 bases and the J gene end by 8 bases; junction bases not matched to a gene: 6. The chain's CDR3 is CSAVTGDDIQYF. Here the CDR3 DNA reads TGCAGTGCTGTCACAGGGGATGACATTCAGTACTTC.

About this clonotype itself: A much larger clone lies a single base off, so this may be a read error. This sequence joins TRBV28 and TRBJ2-7, with D perhaps matching TRBD2 (6 bases). This CDR3 is built from 13 residues. The germline V gene has CDR1 MDHEN and CDR2 SYDVKM. The V end lost 5 bases, the J end lost 4 bases, and 12 bases lay between the germline ends. CDR3 sequence reads: CASSRDWKYEQYF. Here the CDR3 DNA reads TGTGCCAGCAGTCGGGACTGGAAGTACGAGCAGTACTTC.

This chain uses TRBV6-1 with TRBJ1-1, with 9 bases matching TRBD1. This CDR3 spans 14 amino acids. V was clipped by 7 bases and J by 7 bases; unmatched bases: 10. Germline V gene sequence: CDR1 MNHNS, CDR2 SASEGT. This CDR3 reads CASNPGQGFVEAFF. The CDR3 nucleotides read TGTGCCAGCAATCCGGGACAGGGTTTTGTTGAAGCTTTCTTT.

This clonotype was recorded a few times. This chain joins TRBV9 and TRBJ1-5, with D possibly being TRBD1 (5 bases). The CDR3 sequence is 15 residues long. The V end lost 2 bases, the J end lost 5 bases, and 14 bases lay between the germline ends. The V gene's germline CDR1 is SGDLS and CDR2 YYNGEE. The CDR3 coding sequence is TGTGCCAGCAGCGTTGGGACGGCGGGTTATCAGCCCCAGCATTTT. It yields the protein CASSVGTAGYQPQHF.

This clonotype was counted at least ten times. The chain carries TRBV12-3 or TRBV12-4 and TRBJ2-2; 9 bases map to TRBD2. The CDR3 loop spans 14 amino acids. V was clipped by 6 bases and J by 6 bases; unmatched bases: 5. The CDR3 DNA reads TGTGCCAGCAGGCGACTAGCGGCTCCCGGGGAGCTGTTTTTT. This sequence encodes CASRRLAAPGELFF.

There are many counts of this clonotype. The chain combines TRBV20-1 with TRBJ1-2; 8 bases fit TRBD1. The CDR3 totals 14 residues. Trimming at V came to 1 base and at J to 6 bases, leaving 7 bases not matched to a gene. Germline CDR1 and CDR2: DFQATT and SNEGSKA (reference sequence). CDR3 DNA: TGCAGTGCTAGAGGACTACAGGGGGAAGATGGCTACACCTTC. The encoded protein is CSARGLQGEDGYTF.

This clonotype was observed a single time. J is TRBJ2-4 and V is TRBV6-9; perhaps D is TRBD1 or TRBD2 (5 bases each). The CDR3 runs 12 residues. Germline CDR1 is MNHGY and CDR2 is SVAAGI. V was pared by 3 bases and J by 9 bases, with 9 bases between. The CDR3 DNA is TGTGCCAGCAGTTACTCTGGGGGCATTCAGTACTTC. The encoded protein is CASSYSGGIQYF.

This clonotype has just a few counts. The V gene is TRBV6-1, the J gene TRBJ1-5; D uncertain. V gave up 6 bases and J gave up 9 bases, with 9 bases separating them. CDR1 is MNHNS and CDR2 is SASEGT in the germline V gene. The CDR3 extends over 11 amino acids. The CDR3 DNA is TGTGCCAGCAGCGATTTCCTGCCCCAGCATTTT. Amino acid sequence: CASSDFLPQHF.

The V call is TRBV3-1, the J call TRBJ2-3; 10 positions match TRBD2. Trimming at V came to 6 bases and at J to 3 bases, leaving 3 bases not matched to a gene. Germline CDR1 reads LGHDT; CDR2 reads YNNKEL (reference sequence). The CDR3 has 14 amino acids. This chain's CDR3 is CASRRTSGTDTQYF. For the CDR3, the DNA is TGTGCCAGCAGGAGGACTAGCGGTACAGATACGCAGTATTTT.

Only a few counts were recorded for this clonotype. The rearrangement uses TRBV15 and TRBJ1-1; tentatively, D is TRBD1 (6 bases). Per the germline V gene, CDR1 is LNHNV and CDR2 is YYDKDF (reference sequence). This CDR3 contains 14 residues. V was pared by 5 bases and J by 1 base, with 11 bases between. The CDR3 bases are TGTGCCACCAGCGCAGGGGACGAGAACACTGAAGCTTTCTTT. It specifies CATSAGDENTEAFF. Combining the CDR3 with reference TRBV15 and TRBJ1-1 gives the whole variable domain DAMVIQNPRYQVTQFGKPVTLSCSQTLNHNVMYWYQQKSSQAPKLLFHYYDKDFNNEADTPDNFQSRRPNTSFCFLDIRSPGLGDTAMYLCATSAGDENTEAFFGQGTRLTVV.

This rearrangement joins TRBV12-3 or TRBV12-4 to TRBJ1-1; the D is unclear. The CDR3 spans 16 residues. Deletions cut 2 bases from V and 2 bases from J, with 15 bases between. This chain's CDR3 is CASSLNALGRNTEAFF. DNA of the CDR3: TGTGCCAGCAGTTTAAATGCTCTCGGGAGAAACACTGAAGCTTTCTTT.

The chain joins TRBV11-1 to TRBJ2-1; D remains unclear. V lost 6 bases, J lost 6 bases, and 12 bases lay in between. CDR3 length: 13 amino acids. Germline lookup yields CDR1 SGHAT and CDR2 FQDESV (reference sequence). The CDR3 bases are TGTGCCAGCAGGACCGGCTTGTTCAATGAGCAGTTCTTC. Translating it yields CASRTGLFNEQFF.

This clonotype appeared many times. V and J are TRBV2 and TRBJ1-1, with 8 bases aligning to TRBD1. Germline CDR1 reads SNHLY; CDR2 reads FYNNEI. This CDR3 contains 13 residues. V was pared by 8 bases and J by 3 bases, with 5 bases of the junction left unmatched. The CDR3 DNA reads TGTGCCAGCCACCCGACAGGGGACACTGAAGCTTTCTTT. Its protein is CASHPTGDTEAFF.

This clonotype has a handful of counts. This chain connects TRBV20-1 to TRBJ1-2, with a weak D call TRBD1 (6 bases). V dropped 2 bases and J dropped 7 bases, with 17 bases sitting between them. CDR1 is DFQATT, CDR2 SNEGSKA, per germline (reference sequence). CDR3 length: 14 residues. As DNA, the CDR3 is TGCAGTGCTAGAATGGGGGCCGGTATAGGTGGCTACACCTTC. It translates to CSARMGAGIGGYTF.